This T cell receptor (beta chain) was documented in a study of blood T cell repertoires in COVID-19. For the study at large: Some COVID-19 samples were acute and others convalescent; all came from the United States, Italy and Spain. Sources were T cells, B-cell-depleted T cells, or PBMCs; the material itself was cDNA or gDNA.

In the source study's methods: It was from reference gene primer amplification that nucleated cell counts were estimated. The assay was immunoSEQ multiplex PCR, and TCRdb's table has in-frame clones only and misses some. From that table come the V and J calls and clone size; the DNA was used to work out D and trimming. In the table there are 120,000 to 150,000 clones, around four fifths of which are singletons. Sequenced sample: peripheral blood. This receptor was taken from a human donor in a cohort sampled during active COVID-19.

CDR3 protein: CASSPTTDYGYTF. In DNA form, the CDR3 reads TGTGCCAGCTCACCAACGACAGATTATGGCTACACCTTC. This chain connects TRBV18 to TRBJ1-2; the D gene is possibly TRBD1 (5 bases). V was shortened by 2 bases and J by 5 bases, with 9 bases between the two germline ends. The CDR3 is made up of 13 amino acids. Germline V gene sequence: CDR1 KGHSH, CDR2 LQKENI.